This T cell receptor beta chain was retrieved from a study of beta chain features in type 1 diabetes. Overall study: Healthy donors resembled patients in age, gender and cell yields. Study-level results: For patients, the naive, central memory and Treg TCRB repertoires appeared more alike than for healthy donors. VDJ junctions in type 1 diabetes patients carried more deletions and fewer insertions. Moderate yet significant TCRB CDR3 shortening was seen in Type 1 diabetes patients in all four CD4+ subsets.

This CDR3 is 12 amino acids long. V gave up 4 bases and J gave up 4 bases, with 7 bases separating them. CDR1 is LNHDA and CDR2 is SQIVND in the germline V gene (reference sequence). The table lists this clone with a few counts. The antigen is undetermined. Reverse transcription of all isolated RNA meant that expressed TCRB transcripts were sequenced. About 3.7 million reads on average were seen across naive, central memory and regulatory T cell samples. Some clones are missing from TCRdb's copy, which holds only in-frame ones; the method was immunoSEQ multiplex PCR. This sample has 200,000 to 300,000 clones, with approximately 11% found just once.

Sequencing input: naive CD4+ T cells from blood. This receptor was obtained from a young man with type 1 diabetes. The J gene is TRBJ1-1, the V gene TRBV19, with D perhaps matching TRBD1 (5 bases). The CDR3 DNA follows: TGTGCCAGTAGTAAAAGGGGCACTGAAGCTTTCTTT. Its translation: CASSKRGTEAFF.